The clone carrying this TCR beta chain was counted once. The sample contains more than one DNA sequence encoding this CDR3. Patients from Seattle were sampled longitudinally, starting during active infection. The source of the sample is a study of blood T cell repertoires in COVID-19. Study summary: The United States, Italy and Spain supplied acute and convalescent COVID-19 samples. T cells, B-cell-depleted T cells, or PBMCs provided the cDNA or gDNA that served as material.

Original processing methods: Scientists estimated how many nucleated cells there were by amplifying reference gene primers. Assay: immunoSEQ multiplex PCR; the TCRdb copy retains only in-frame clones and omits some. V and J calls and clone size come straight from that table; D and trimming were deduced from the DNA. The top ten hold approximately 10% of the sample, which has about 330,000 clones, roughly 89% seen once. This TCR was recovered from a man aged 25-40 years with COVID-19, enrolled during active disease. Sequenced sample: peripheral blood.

In DNA, the CDR3 is TGTGCCTGGGCCAGGGGTCCAAACTACGAGCAGTACTTC. As protein: CAWARGPNYEQYF. The J gene is TRBJ2-7, the V gene TRBV30; maybe TRBD1 (6 bases). This CDR3 contains 13 residues. V was clipped by 5 bases and J by 3 bases, with 14 bases between them. Germline loops: CDR1 GTSNPN, CDR2 SVGIG (reference sequence).